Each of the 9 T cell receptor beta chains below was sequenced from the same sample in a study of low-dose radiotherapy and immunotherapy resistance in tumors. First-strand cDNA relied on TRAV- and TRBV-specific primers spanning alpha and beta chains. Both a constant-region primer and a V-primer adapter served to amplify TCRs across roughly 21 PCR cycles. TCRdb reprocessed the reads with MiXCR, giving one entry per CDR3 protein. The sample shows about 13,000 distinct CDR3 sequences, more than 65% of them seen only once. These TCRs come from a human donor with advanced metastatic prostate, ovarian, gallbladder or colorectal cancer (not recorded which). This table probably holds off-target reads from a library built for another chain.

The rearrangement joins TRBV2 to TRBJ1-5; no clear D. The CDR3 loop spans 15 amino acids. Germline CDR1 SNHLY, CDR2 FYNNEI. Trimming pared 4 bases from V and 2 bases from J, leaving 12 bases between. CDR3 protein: CASSGQRLGNQPQHF. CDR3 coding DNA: TGTGCCAGCAGTGGTCAGAGGTTGGGCAATCAGCCCCAGCATTTT.

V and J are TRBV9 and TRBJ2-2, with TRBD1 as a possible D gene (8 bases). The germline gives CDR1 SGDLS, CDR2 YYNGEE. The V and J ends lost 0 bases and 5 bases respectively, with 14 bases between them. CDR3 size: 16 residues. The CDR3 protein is CASSVVGQGGTGELFF. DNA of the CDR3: TGTGCCAGCAGCGTAGTAGGACAGGGAGGGACCGGGGAGCTGTTTTTT.

CDR3 DNA sequence: TGTGCCAGCAGGGGACTAGCGCCGAACACCGGGGAGCTGTTTTTT. Residues: CASRGLAPNTGELFF. The rearrangement joins TRBV6-2 or TRBV6-3 to TRBJ2-2; TRBD2 matches 10 bases. The germline V gene has CDR1 MNHEY and CDR2 SVGEGT. The V gene end was trimmed by 6 bases and the J gene end by 0 bases; junction bases not matched to a gene: 1. The CDR3 covers 15 residues.

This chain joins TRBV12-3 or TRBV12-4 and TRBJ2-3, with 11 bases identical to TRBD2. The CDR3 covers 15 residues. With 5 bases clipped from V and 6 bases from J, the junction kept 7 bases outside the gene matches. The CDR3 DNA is TGTGCCAGCAGTCCTAGCGGGGGGCGGTCCGATACGCAGTATTTT. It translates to CASSPSGGRSDTQYF.

CDR3 nucleotide sequence: TGTGCCAGCAGCGTATCCGCTGGAAACACCATATATTTT. As protein: CASSVSAGNTIYF. This chain links TRBV9 with TRBJ1-3; D remains unclear. The germline V gene has CDR1 SGDLS and CDR2 YYNGEE. The length of the CDR3 is 13 residues. Trimming removed 1 base at V and 2 bases at J, with 4 bases between.

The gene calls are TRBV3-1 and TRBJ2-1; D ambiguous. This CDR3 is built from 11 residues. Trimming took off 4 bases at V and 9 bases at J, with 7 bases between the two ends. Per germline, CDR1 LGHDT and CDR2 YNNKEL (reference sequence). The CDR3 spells CASSLLGEQFF. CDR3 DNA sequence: TGTGCCAGCAGCCTTCTTGGTGAGCAGTTCTTC.

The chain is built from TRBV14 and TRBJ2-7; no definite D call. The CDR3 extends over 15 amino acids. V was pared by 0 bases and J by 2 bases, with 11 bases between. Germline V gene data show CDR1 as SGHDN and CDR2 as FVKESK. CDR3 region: CASSQDVVSTYEQYF. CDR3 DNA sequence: TGTGCCAGCAGCCAAGACGTCGTCAGTACCTACGAGCAGTACTTC.

DNA of the CDR3: TGCAGTGCTAGAGAACAGGGACGTCAGCCCCAGCATTTT. As protein: CSAREQGRQPQHF. This sequence joins TRBV20-1 and TRBJ1-5; possible D gene TRBD1, 6 bases. The V end was cut by 0 bases, the J end by 6 bases, with 9 bases between. The CDR3 spans 13 residues. Germline V CDR1 and CDR2: DFQATT, SNEGSKA (reference sequence).

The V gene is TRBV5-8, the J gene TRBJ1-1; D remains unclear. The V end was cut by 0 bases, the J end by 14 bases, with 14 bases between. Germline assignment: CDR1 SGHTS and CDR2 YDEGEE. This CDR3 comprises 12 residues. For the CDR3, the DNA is TGTGCCAGCAGCTTGGAAGCCTCCAGATGGTTCTTT. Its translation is CASSLEASRWFF.